Listed here are 25 T cell receptor beta chains from one sample, sequenced in a study of blood T cell repertoires in COVID-19. Produced via immunoSEQ multiplex PCR; TCRdb's table is partial and in-frame only. Counted here are approximately 59,000 clones, around 80% occurring once; the ten biggest clones make up more than 15%. Sequences were obtained from peripheral blood. These receptors all stem from a man older than 75 with acute or convalescent COVID-19.

The chain carries TRBV20-1 and TRBJ1-5; TRBD1 matches 8 bases. The V gene's germline CDR1 is DFQATT and CDR2 SNEGSKA (reference sequence). This CDR3 spans 15 amino acids. The ends lost 3 bases at V and 3 bases at J; junction bases unmatched: 7. The CDR3 DNA is TGCAGTGCTAGTCAGGGGGCGAGCGTCAATCAGCCCCAGCATTTT. This sequence encodes CSASQGASVNQPQHF.

CDR3 bases: TGTGCCAGCAGCCAAGATCACGGGGACTCTCAGCCCCAGCATTTT. Encoded protein: CASSQDHGDSQPQHF. The rearrangement links TRBV3-1 (or the pseudogene TRBV3-2) to TRBJ1-5, with D possibly being TRBD1 (5 bases). V lost 0 bases to trimming and J lost 6 bases, with 12 bases between them. The CDR3 totals 15 residues. Germline CDR1 LGHDT, CDR2 YNNKEL (reference sequence).

V usage is TRBV5-1 and J usage is TRBJ1-4, with no clear D. V lost 1 base, J lost 5 bases, and 6 bases lay in between. CDR3 length equals 13 residues. Germline CDR1 and CDR2: SGHRS and YFSETQ. CDR3 DNA: TGCGCCAGCAGCTTGTTCGGGAATGAAAAACTGTTTTTT. Translated, it gives CASSLFGNEKLFF.

The genes are TRBV6-5 and TRBJ1-2; no clear D gene. In germline, CDR1 is MNHEY, CDR2 SVGAGI. Trimming left V 10 bases short and J 4 bases short, with 19 bases between. This CDR3 contains 14 residues. CDR3 residues: CATRQSSGSYGYTF. CDR3 bases: TGTGCCACCCGCCAATCCTCGGGTAGCTATGGCTACACCTTC.

This rearrangement joins TRBV24-1 to TRBJ2-1; TRBD1 agrees at 7 bases. Trimming cost V 4 bases and J 10 bases; bases outside gene matches: 9. There are 14 residues in the CDR3. Germline V gene lookup returns CDR1 KGHDR and CDR2 SFDVKD. The CDR3 protein is CATSDPTGIREQFF. Written as DNA, the CDR3 is TGTGCCACCAGTGACCCGACAGGGATCAGGGAGCAGTTCTTC.

This sequence joins TRBV7-8 and TRBJ1-4, with D unresolved. Trimming took 3 bases from V and 4 from J, leaving 9 bases between them. The CDR3 runs to 14 residues. The germline CDR1 and CDR2 sequences are SGHVS and FQNEAQ. CDR3 amino acids: CASSFGSFNEKLFF. CDR3 coding DNA: TGTGCCAGCAGCTTCGGGTCCTTTAATGAAAAACTGTTTTTT.

The chain combines TRBV11-1 with TRBJ2-1, with 13 bases that match TRBD2. The CDR3 consists of 15 residues. Germline CDR1 reads SGHAT; CDR2 reads FQDESV (reference sequence). V was clipped by 4 bases and J by 8 bases; unmatched bases: 5. CDR3: CASSSGLAGVDEQFF. The CDR3 DNA sequence: TGTGCCAGCAGCTCAGGACTAGCGGGAGTGGATGAGCAGTTCTTC.

J is TRBJ1-6 and V is TRBV18; 10 bases line up with TRBD1. The CDR3 totals 16 residues. The germline gives CDR1 KGHSH, CDR2 LQKENI. V shed 3 bases and J 6 bases; nucleotides not matched to a gene: 5. CDR3 sequence (DNA): TGTGCCAGCTCACCCGGGACAGGGGCAGCTAATTCACCCCTCCACTTT. Its translation: CASSPGTGAANSPLHF.

The rearrangement uses TRBV6-2 or TRBV6-3 and TRBJ1-3; a weak D match, TRBD1 (5 bases). V was shortened by 2 bases and J by 3 bases, with 14 bases between the two germline ends. Germline CDR1 MNHEY, CDR2 SVGEGT. CDR3 length: 16 amino acids. CDR3 in DNA: TGTGCCAGCAGTTACGCCGGGGGGAGTTTTGGAAACACCATATATTTT. Its translation: CASSYAGGSFGNTIYF.

The chain combines TRBV19 with TRBJ1-2, with TRBD1 matching 10 bases. The CDR3 totals 15 residues. CDR1 and CDR2 (germline): LNHDA, SQIVND (reference sequence). The V and J ends lost 2 bases and 7 bases, in that order; junction bases with no gene match: 7. The CDR3 is CASSINRDRGTGYTF. CDR3 nucleotides: TGTGCCAGTAGTATAAACCGGGACAGGGGTACTGGCTACACCTTC.

The chain has TRBV19 and TRBJ1-1; tentative D call: TRBD1 (5 bases). From germline, CDR1 is LNHDA and CDR2 SQIVND (reference sequence). V was pared by 4 bases and J by 5 bases, with 23 bases between. This CDR3 is 17 amino acids long. This chain's CDR3 is CASSSWAQTTARTEAFF. CDR3 nucleotides: TGTGCCAGTAGTAGCTGGGCACAAACGACAGCTAGAACTGAAGCTTTCTTT.

The table lists this clone with a count of one. V is TRBV3-1 (or the pseudogene TRBV3-2) and J is TRBJ1-6; D is possibly TRBD1 (5 bases). Germline loops: CDR1 LGHDT, CDR2 YNNKEL (reference sequence). Trimming left V 4 bases short and J 14 bases short, with 24 bases between. The CDR3 totals 16 residues. CDR3 in amino acids: CASSLAPGGNPSTLHF. DNA of the CDR3: TGTGCCAGCAGCCTCGCCCCGGGGGGTAACCCATCCACCCTCCACTTT.

The chain is built from TRBV9 and TRBJ2-7, with D possibly being TRBD1 (6 bases). The CDR3 is 16 amino acids. The V and J ends lost 3 bases and 5 bases respectively, with 21 bases between them. CDR1 SGDLS and CDR2 YYNGEE come from the germline V gene. The CDR3 nucleotides are TGTGCCAGCAGCGCCACCGGGACACAACTTCTCAACGAGCAGTACTTC. Translation: CASSATGTQLLNEQYF.

This chain links TRBV28 with TRBJ2-3; tentatively, D is TRBD1 (7 bases). The CDR3 has 16 amino acids. The germline gives CDR1 MDHEN, CDR2 SYDVKM. The V end lost 6 bases, the J end lost 4 bases, and 20 bases lay between the germline ends. CDR3 region: CASRRGWDSRADTQYF. The DNA for the CDR3 is TGTGCCAGCAGGCGGGGATGGGACAGTCGGGCAGATACGCAGTATTTT.

This chain links TRBV10-3 with TRBJ2-2; no definite D call. The CDR3 extends over 11 amino acids. Trimming left V 4 bases short and J 6 bases short, with 3 bases between. Germline V gene lookup returns CDR1 ENHRY and CDR2 SYGVKD. CDR3: CAISASGELFF. CDR3 bases: TGTGCCATCAGTGCCTCCGGGGAGCTGTTTTTT.

The chain is built from TRBV3-1 (or the pseudogene TRBV3-2) and TRBJ2-5, with D maybe TRBD1 (5 bases). V was trimmed by 4 bases and J by 5 bases, leaving 5 bases between them. There are 11 residues in the CDR3. Germline V lookup: CDR1 LGHDT, CDR2 YNNKEL (reference sequence). The CDR3 reads CASSPGETQYF. CDR3 in DNA: TGTGCCAGCAGCCCAGGGGAGACCCAGTACTTC.

This chain joins TRBV5-4 and TRBJ2-3; D not resolved. The V gene lost 2 bases and the J gene lost 5 bases, with 6 bases spanning the gap. The CDR3 runs to 12 residues. Germline V gene lookup returns CDR1 SGHNT and CDR2 YYREEE (reference sequence). CDR3 nucleotide sequence: TGTGCCAGCAGCTTTGGCCTAGATACGCAGTATTTT. Encoded protein: CASSFGLDTQYF.

The rearrangement links TRBV11-2 to TRBJ2-1; D is undetermined. The germline V gene encodes CDR1 SGHAT and CDR2 FQNNGV. The CDR3 runs to 14 residues. Trimming stripped 0 bases from V and 3 bases from J, with 6 bases between. CDR3 nucleotide sequence: TGTGCCAGCAGCTTAGATTCGGGCTACAATGAGCAGTTCTTC. Residues: CASSLDSGYNEQFF.

The chain joins TRBV25-1 to TRBJ1-2; 8 positions match TRBD1. Germline CDR1 MGHDK, CDR2 SYGVNS. The CDR3 has 12 amino acids. J was trimmed by 8 bases and V by 8 bases; bases with no gene match: 7. CDR3 bases: TGTGCCAGCGGAGGGACAGGTCGAGGCTACACCTTC. Protein product: CASGGTGRGYTF.

The chain uses TRBV19 and TRBJ2-1, with 10 positions matching TRBD2. Per germline, CDR1 LNHDA and CDR2 SQIVND (reference sequence). The CDR3 sequence is 15 residues long. The V gene end was trimmed by 4 bases and the J gene end by 4 bases; junction bases not matched to a gene: 4. This chain's CDR3 is CASSSSGGRYNEQFF. The CDR3 region has the DNA TGTGCCAGTAGTAGTAGCGGGGGGAGGTACAATGAGCAGTTCTTC.

The rearrangement links TRBV19 to TRBJ1-1; a possible D gene is TRBD1 (5 bases). Looked up from germline, CDR1 is LNHDA and CDR2 is SQIVND (reference sequence). V dropped 7 bases and J dropped 1 base, with 10 bases sitting between them. This CDR3 has 13 residues. CDR3 residues: CASNQDRNTEAFF. The CDR3 nucleotides are TGTGCCAGTAATCAAGACAGGAACACTGAAGCTTTCTTT.

This clone appeared once. This chain joins TRBV6-2 or TRBV6-3 and TRBJ2-4; 7 positions agree with TRBD1. Germline V lookup: CDR1 MNHEY, CDR2 SVGEGT. With V trimmed by 5 bases and J by 0 bases, 4 bases remained unmatched. There are 15 residues in the CDR3. The CDR3 bases are TGTGCCAGCAGTGACAGGGCCATAGCCAAAAACATTCAGTACTTC. Translation gives CASSDRAIAKNIQYF.

The chain couples TRBV6-1 to TRBJ2-5; 7 bases are a match to TRBD2. In germline, CDR1 is MNHNS, CDR2 SASEGT. There are 16 residues in the CDR3. V gave up 4 bases and J gave up 4 bases; unmatched junction bases: 12. Here the CDR3 DNA reads TGTGCCAGCAGTGGAGAAGGTGGGGGGGTGGGAGAGACCCAGTACTTC. Translating it yields CASSGEGGGVGETQYF.

This chain joins TRBV2 and TRBJ2-3; 7 positions agree with TRBD2. V was clipped by 4 bases and J by 0 bases; unmatched bases: 4. CDR1 is SNHLY and CDR2 is FYNNEI in the germline V gene. There are 15 residues in the CDR3. CDR3 in DNA: TGTGCCAGCAGTGGCCCGCGGGGGAGCACAGATACGCAGTATTTT. It yields the protein CASSGPRGSTDTQYF.

The rearrangement joins TRBV11-2 to TRBJ2-1, with 11 bases that match TRBD2. CDR1 SGHAT and CDR2 FQNNGV come from the germline V gene. The CDR3 totals 16 residues. Trimming took 2 bases from V and 7 from J; bases not matched to a gene: 7. The CDR3 DNA sequence: TGTGCCAGCAGCTTATCTCCTAGCGGGGGGTTGAATGAGCAGTTCTTC. This gives the protein CASSLSPSGGLNEQFF.